This T cell receptor beta chain was recovered during a study of shared clonotypes between healthy human individuals. The CDR3 runs 14 residues. V was clipped by 5 bases and J by 4 bases, with 12 bases between them. Germline loops: CDR1 MNHNS, CDR2 SASEGT. The table came from immunoSEQ multiplex PCR; TCRdb's copy has only in-frame clones and leaves some out. The table shows under 1,100,000 clones, with about 74% occurring only once. This clone was counted once. The clonotype originates from a man aged 18 to 29 in good health. Input material: memory CD4+ T cells sorted from blood. Subset here: CD45RA-negative fraction. V gene TRBV6-1 combines with J gene TRBJ1-3; maybe TRBD1 (6 bases). The CDR3 DNA follows: TGTGCCAGCAGTCCCCGGGGGGGCGGAAACACCATATATTTT. It translates to CASSPRGGGNTIYF.